The entry that follows covers one T cell receptor (beta chain) sequence. Its antigen remains unidentified. Qualities for individual bases were not recorded, and no much larger clone is one base off. The germline V gene (reference sequence) supplies CDR1 LNHDA and CDR2 SQIVND. V loses 11 bases of germline sequence and J loses 1 base, and the interval between the two ends is 17 bases. Inclusive of the bounding cysteine and phenylalanine, the CDR3 is 14 residues long. Of all the DNA, just the CDR3 is kept, 42 bases in frame from base 1. The CDR3 regions of human TCRbeta chains were subjected to immunosequencing. Under the source paper's analysis protocol: TCRs in the repertoires were compared against a reference library of SARS-CoV-2-specific TCRs that had been generated with the MIRA antigen-specificity platform. Breadth was defined as the fraction of unique TCRs that were SARS-CoV-2-associated, and depth was defined as the fraction of total T cells that were SARS-CoV-2-associated. Using the MIRA data, each spike-specific TCR was mapped to the spike region that the TCR reacts to and placed in a CD4 or CD8 class. Log10-transformed breadth and depth values were compared by one-way ANOVA with Sidak's multiple comparisons tests. TCRdb stores this immuneACCESS table with in-frame sequences only. Part of the clones is absent; in the studies checked, under half of the shortfall reflects unresolved V genes, and no reason is known for the rest. Clonal size and the V and J genes are those of that table, whereas D and trimming came from the DNA. This sample has over 110,000 clones in its table, and 85% to 95% of those were observed once. The top ten clonotypes cover 4% to 5.5% of the sample.

The record originates from a study of T cell responses to AZD1222 COVID-19 vaccine (dated by TCRdb to the early 2020s). For the study in its entirety: AZD1222 recipients with second doses at about 4 weeks or about 12 weeks were pooled, because spike-specific TCR depth and breadth did not differ between schedules. A total of more than 230 trial participants underwent TCR sequencing, of whom some 210 received two doses of AZD1222 and 26 received two doses of the MenACWY control vaccine. Trial participants were enrolled by age into subgroups of 18-55, 56-69 and 70-plus years, and around 150, 28 and 57 TCR-sequenced participants, respectively, were included in these subgroups.

The time point label corresponds to: baseline before first vaccination. Samples from vaccinated people were obtained from the UK trials COV001 and COV002, which included a single-blind randomized controlled phase 2/3 trial of AZD1222 (ChAdOx1 nCoV-19) in healthy adults. For TCRbeta chain sequencing, PBMC samples from trial participants were taken at day 0 and at day 28 after the second dose. Beyond this particular receptor, the publication reports: Most participants were white British and females outnumbered males, and the authors suggested that clonal diversity may have been underestimated. The 56-69-year group was small, and its depth increase did not reach significance, likely because of low power. Conclusions about previously exposed vaccinees are limited because only six or seven AZD1222 recipients were SARS-CoV-2 seropositive at baseline. CD4 TCRs associated with the vaccine covered the entire spike protein, and the dominant responses were in regions 160-218 and 743-854. Reportedly, almost half of the unique spike-specific TCRs recognized epitopes lying outside the regions that are mutated in the B.1.351 and B.1.1.7 variants. Spike-specific TCR breadth and depth rose significantly after two AZD1222 doses compared with day 0 and with MenACWY recipients. Because no day 14 peak-response samples were available, the repertoires could be characterized only after the peak T cell response.

This receptor was taken from an adult in good health. The sample here was peripheral blood, taken on day 0 of AZD1222 vaccination. The rearranged chain carries TRBV19 and TRBJ1-1, with the D gene not clear enough to name. The CDR3 protein sequence reads: CAASRGEGNTEAFF. The DNA sequence is given as TGTGCCGCCTCTCGCGGGGAAGGGAACACTGAAGCTTTCTTT. Outside the CDR3, residues come from the reference TRBV19 and TRBJ1-1 proteins, so the full variable domain is: DGGITQSPKYLFRKEGQNVTLSCEQNLNHDAMYWYRQDPGQGLRLIYYSQIVNDFQKGDIAEGYSVSREKKESFPLTVTSAQKNPTAFYLCAASRGEGNTEAFFGQGTRLTVV.